Presented here are 8 T cell receptor beta chains from one specimen sequenced in a study of Graves' ophthalmopathy and Graves' hyperthyroidism. From RNA, the CDR3 regions of TCR beta chains were amplified and sequenced. RT-PCR was first run with HTBI primers, then multiplex PCR in a second round. MiXCR, applied by TCRdb to the multiplex PCR reads, yields one record per CDR3 protein. In the table there are around 1,200,000 distinct CDR3 sequences, 35% to 40% of which are singletons. Sequencing used peripheral blood or thyroid tissue (not recorded which). The receptors come from an adult man with Graves' hyperthyroidism.

V is TRBV2 and J is TRBJ1-1, with D uncertain. V was trimmed by 7 bases and J by 1 base, leaving 16 bases between them. Germline CDR1 and CDR2: SNHLY and FYNNEI. This CDR3 comprises 15 residues. This chain's CDR3 is CASTTAWTPNTEAFF. CDR3 coding DNA: TGTGCCAGCACCACCGCTTGGACGCCGAACACTGAAGCTTTCTTT.

This clonotype was counted many times. V gene TRBV9 combines with J gene TRBJ2-5; D might be TRBD1 (5 bases). The germline gives CDR1 SGDLS, CDR2 YYNGEE. The CDR3 length is 15 residues. The germline V and J ends were trimmed by 0 bases and 5 bases, with 14 bases remaining between them. The CDR3 nucleotides are TGTGCCAGCAGCGTAGTCCCAGGGAAGATGGAGACCCAGTACTTC. This translates into CASSVVPGKMETQYF.

Regarding this clonotype: Compared with germline, one end of the junction differs, possibly owing to a read error. The chain recombines TRBV20-1 with TRBJ2-2; D might be TRBD2 (5 bases). Looked up from germline, CDR1 is DFQATT and CDR2 is SNEGSKA (reference sequence). CDR3 length: 16 amino acids. The chain's CDR3 is CSAEIGVLPNTGELLF. Here the CDR3 DNA reads TGCAGTGCTGAGATCGGGGTTTTACCGAACACCGGGGAGCTGCTTTTT.

This clonotype has a count of ten or more. The rearrangement links TRBV9 to TRBJ2-2, with D perhaps TRBD1 or TRBD2 (5 bases each). V was clipped by 0 bases and J by 4 bases, with 10 bases between them. CDR3 length: 15 amino acids. Germline V lookup: CDR1 SGDLS, CDR2 YYNGEE. Here the CDR3 reads CASSVVPGSTGELFF. DNA for the CDR3: TGTGCCAGCAGCGTAGTCCCAGGGAGCACCGGGGAGCTGTTTTTT.

The V gene is TRBV2, the J gene TRBJ2-7, with D tentatively TRBD2 (6 bases). This CDR3 has 11 amino acids. Trimming took 6 bases from V and 8 from J, leaving 11 bases between them. Germline values: CDR1 SNHLY, CDR2 FYNNEI. As DNA, the CDR3 is TGTGCCAGCAGCGGGAGAGGGCAGCAGTACTTC. It is translated as CASSGRGQQYF.

The sample holds many counts of this clonotype. The gene calls are TRBV10-3 and TRBJ2-2; 8 bases are a match to TRBD1. V was pared by 8 bases and J by 5 bases, with 19 bases of the junction left unmatched. Germline V gene data show CDR1 as ENHRY and CDR2 as SYGVKD. The CDR3 loop spans 18 amino acids. The CDR3 loop reads CAISDRHRQGRWTGELFF. The CDR3, as DNA: TGTGCCATCTCAGACCGGCACCGACAGGGGCGCTGGACCGGGGAGCTGTTTTTT.

This clonotype occurred a few times. The rearrangement uses TRBV2 and TRBJ2-5; 16 positions match TRBD2. Trimming removed 5 bases from V and 7 bases from J; junction bases left unmatched: 7. Germline V CDR1 and CDR2: SNHLY, FYNNEI. The CDR3 length is 16 residues. The chain's CDR3 is CASSRGTSGGASTQYF. The CDR3 DNA reads TGTGCCAGCAGTAGGGGGACTAGCGGGGGGGCGTCGACCCAGTACTTC.

This chain joins TRBV20-1 and TRBJ1-5, with D possibly matching TRBD1 (6 bases). From germline, CDR1 is DFQATT and CDR2 SNEGSKA (reference sequence). CDR3 size: 13 residues. Trimming stripped 7 bases from V and 11 bases from J, with 21 bases between. CDR3 region: CSGGGGLQETQHF. The CDR3 bases are TGCAGTGGAGGGGGGGGCTTACAAGAGACCCAGCATTTT.